This T cell receptor (beta chain) was identified during a study of regulatory T cells in long-lasting Graves disease. This sample's time point: persistent/refractory GD, antithyroid drugs over 5 years with positive TRAb. The TCR library was prepared using RNA isolated from PBMCs. Libraries of TCR beta came from iRepertoire HTBI primers plus Arm-PCR of CDR3 regions. TCRdb fed the multiplex PCR reads into MiXCR, producing one record per CDR3 protein. The data hold approximately 470,000 distinct CDR3 sequences, with more than 20% observed a single time. The TCR sequence derives from a female donor with Graves disease. The source was peripheral blood mononuclear cells (PBMCs), collected when the disease was refractory, from a patient treated with antithyroid drugs.

The CDR3 region is CASRPDSSYEQYF. CDR3 bases: TGTGCCAGCAGACCTGACAGCTCCTACGAGCAGTACTTC. The chain combines TRBV7-3 with TRBJ2-7; maybe TRBD1 (5 bases). The CDR3 contains 13 residues. Germline V CDR1 and CDR2: SGHTA, FQGTGA. Trimming removed 6 bases from V and 0 bases from J, with 9 bases in between.